These 3 T cell receptor beta chains originate from one sample sequenced in a study of follicular helper T cells after annual influenza vaccination. Generated by immunoSEQ multiplex PCR, the TCRdb table keeps only in-frame clones and is missing some. The sample holds roughly 7,300 clones, 80% to 85% seen once. Sample time point: 2015-2016 season, 7 days after influenza vaccination. Here the sequenced sample was CXCR5+ CD38- circulating T follicular helper cells from blood, taken 7 days after influenza vaccination. Sample subset: circulating Tfh, non-naive CD4+CXCR5+PD-1+ (ICOS+CD38+ or ICOS-CD38-). The receptors here all came from an adult who received the influenza vaccine.

This clone appeared a single time. The J gene is TRBJ2-5, the V gene TRBV5-4; D ambiguous. The CDR3 has 13 amino acids. CDR1 is SGHNT, CDR2 YYREEE, per germline (reference sequence). The V gene lost 4 bases and the J gene lost 0 bases, with 7 bases spanning the gap. Here the CDR3 reads CASSPTYQETQYF. In DNA form, the CDR3 reads TGTGCCAGCAGCCCGACGTACCAAGAGACCCAGTACTTC.

This clone was picked up a small number of times. V is TRBV7-9 and J is TRBJ1-3; D gene uncertain. Trimming removed 3 bases from V and 4 bases from J, with 7 bases in between. The CDR3 spans 13 residues. Germline assignment: CDR1 SEHNR and CDR2 FQNEAQ (reference sequence). CDR3 nucleotide sequence: TGTGCCAGCAGCTTTGACCAGGGAAACACCATATATTTT. The encoded protein is CASSFDQGNTIYF.

The V gene is TRBV30, the J gene TRBJ2-1, with 14 bases aligning to TRBD2. CDR1 and CDR2 (germline): GTSNPN, SVGIG (reference sequence). Trimming cost V 2 bases and J 9 bases; bases outside gene matches: 3. This CDR3 has 14 amino acids. In nucleotides, the CDR3 is TGTGCCTGGAGTAGACTAGCGGGAGGGTCTGAGCAGTTCTTC. It translates to CAWSRLAGGSEQFF.